This T cell receptor (beta chain) appears in the sequencing data of a study of CD8+ T cells in alopecia areata. On the study more broadly: A 6-month period off drug followed tofacitinib, which lasted 6 to 18 months. Severity in treated patients was scored by percentage of scalp area affected. General study results and limits: Sharing of TCR sequences between patients (possibly for HLA-related reasons) was less clear than in mice.

Treatment meaning: oral pan-JAK inhibitor, 5-10 mg twice daily. Extracted from the samples, RNA was reverse transcribed into cDNA to serve as the sequencing template. Profiled with immunoSEQ multiplex PCR; TCRdb holds only in-frame clones, not every one. The sample yields roughly 220,000 clones, around two fifths seen once. This clone was seen a few times. What it binds is not known. The sequence was collected from a human donor with alopecia areata. The sequencing used CD4+ T cells sorted from blood, collected between weeks 30 and 35, from a patient treated with tofacitinib.

The CDR3 DNA follows: TGTGCCAGCAGCGTGTCGCAGGATGGCTACACCTTC. Protein product: CASSVSQDGYTF. The chain has TRBV9 and TRBJ1-2; D not certain. V lost 2 bases, J lost 6 bases, and 8 bases lay in between. Germline CDR1 reads SGDLS; CDR2 reads YYNGEE. The CDR3 covers 12 residues.